This T cell receptor (beta chain) was recovered during a study of blood T cells in healthy people across ages. To note about this clonotype: Its antigen is currently unknown.

Extraction of total RNA produced a minimum of 5.5 micrograms from each sample. This CDR3 has 11 amino acids. Trimming shortened V by 5 bases and J by 2 bases, and 7 bases separated the two germline ends. CDR1 DFQATT and CDR2 SNEGSKA come from the germline V gene (reference sequence). Sample-barcoded 5' priming and a J-beta primer mix drove a second PCR of about 7 to 11 cycles. One entry per CDR3 protein, called by TCRdb with MiXCR from the 5' RACE reads. The table includes roughly 680,000 distinct CDR3 sequences, 20% to 25% detected once. Study observations and caveats: Any changes in expanded clonotypes were possibly confounded, as donor CMV status remained unknown. Fewer expanded clones and more diversity marked long-lived versus aged donors. Researchers said unsorted PBMCs prevented a conclusive naive versus antigen-experienced comparison.

Sequencing used blood. This sequence joins TRBV20-1 and TRBJ2-7; D gene uncertain. The source of this sequence is a man aged 65 to 79 in good health. The CDR3 sequence is CSAWETYEQYF. CDR3 nucleotides: TGCAGTGCTTGGGAAACCTACGAGCAGTACTTC.